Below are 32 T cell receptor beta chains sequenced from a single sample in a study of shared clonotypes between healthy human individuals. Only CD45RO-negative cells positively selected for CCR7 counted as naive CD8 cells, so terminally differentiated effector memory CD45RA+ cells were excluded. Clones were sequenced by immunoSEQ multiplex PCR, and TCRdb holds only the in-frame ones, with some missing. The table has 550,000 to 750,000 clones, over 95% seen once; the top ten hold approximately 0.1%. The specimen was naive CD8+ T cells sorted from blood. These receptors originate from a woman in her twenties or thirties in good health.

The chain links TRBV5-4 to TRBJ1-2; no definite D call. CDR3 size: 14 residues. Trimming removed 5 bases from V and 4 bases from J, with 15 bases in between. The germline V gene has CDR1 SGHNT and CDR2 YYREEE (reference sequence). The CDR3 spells CASSPHRTIYGYTF. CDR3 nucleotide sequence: TGTGCCAGCAGTCCACACCGAACCATCTATGGCTACACCTTC.

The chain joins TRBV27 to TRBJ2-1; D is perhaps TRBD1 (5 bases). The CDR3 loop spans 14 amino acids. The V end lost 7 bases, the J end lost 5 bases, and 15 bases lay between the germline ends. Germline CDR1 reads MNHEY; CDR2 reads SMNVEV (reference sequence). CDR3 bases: TGTGCCAGCATGGGGCAGTTGGACGACAATGAGCAGTTCTTC. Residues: CASMGQLDDNEQFF.

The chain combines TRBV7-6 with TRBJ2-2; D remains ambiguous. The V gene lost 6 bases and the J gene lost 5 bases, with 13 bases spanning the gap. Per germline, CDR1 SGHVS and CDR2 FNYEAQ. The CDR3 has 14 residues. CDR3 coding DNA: TGTGCCAGCAGGTCTGGCTTCTCGACCGGGGAGCTGTTTTTT. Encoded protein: CASRSGFSTGELFF.

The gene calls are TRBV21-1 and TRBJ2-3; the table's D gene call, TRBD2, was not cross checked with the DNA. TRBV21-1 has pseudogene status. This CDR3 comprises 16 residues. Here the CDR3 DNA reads TGTGCCAGCAGCAATAATGGTCTAGTGTGCACAGATACGCAGTATTTT. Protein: CASSNNGLVCTDTQYF.

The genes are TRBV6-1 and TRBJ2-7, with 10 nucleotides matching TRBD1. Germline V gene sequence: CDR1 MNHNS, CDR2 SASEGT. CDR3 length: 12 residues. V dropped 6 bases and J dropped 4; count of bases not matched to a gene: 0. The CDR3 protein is CASRGQGYEQYF. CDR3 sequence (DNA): TGTGCCAGCAGGGGACAGGGGTACGAGCAGTACTTC.

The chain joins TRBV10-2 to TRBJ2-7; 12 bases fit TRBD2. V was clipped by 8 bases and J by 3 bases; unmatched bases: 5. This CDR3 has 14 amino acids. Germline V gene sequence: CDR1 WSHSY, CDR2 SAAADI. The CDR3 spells CASGPGLAGYEQYF. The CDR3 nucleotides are TGCGCCAGCGGACCGGGACTAGCGGGCTACGAGCAGTACTTC.

CDR3 in amino acids: CASSHTSEGEQYF. CDR3 nucleotides: TGTGCCAGCAGCCATACTAGCGAGGGCGAGCAGTACTTC. The chain recombines TRBV28 with TRBJ2-7, with 7 bases aligning to TRBD2. CDR3 length: 13 amino acids. V was clipped by 6 bases and J by 6 bases; unmatched bases: 8. The germline CDR1 and CDR2 sequences are MDHEN and SYDVKM.

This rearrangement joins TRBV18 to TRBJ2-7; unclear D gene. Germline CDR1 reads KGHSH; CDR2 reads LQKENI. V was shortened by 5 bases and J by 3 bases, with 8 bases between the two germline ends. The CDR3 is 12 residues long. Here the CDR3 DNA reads TGTGCCAGCTCAGGGCCAGACTACGAGCAGTACTTC. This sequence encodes CASSGPDYEQYF.

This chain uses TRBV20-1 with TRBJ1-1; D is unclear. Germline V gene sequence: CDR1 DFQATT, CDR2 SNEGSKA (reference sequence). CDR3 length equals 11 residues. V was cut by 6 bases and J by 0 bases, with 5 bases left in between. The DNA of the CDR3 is TGCAGTGCGTGGCTGAACACTGAAGCTTTCTTT. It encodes CSAWLNTEAFF.

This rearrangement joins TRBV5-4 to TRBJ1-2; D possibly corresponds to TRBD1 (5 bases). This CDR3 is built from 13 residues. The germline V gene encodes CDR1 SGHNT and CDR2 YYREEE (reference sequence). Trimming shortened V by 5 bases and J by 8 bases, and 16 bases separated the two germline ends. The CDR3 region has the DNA TGTGCCAGCAGGCCATGGGAGGGGTCCGGCTACACCTTC. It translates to CASRPWEGSGYTF.

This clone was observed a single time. CDR3 residues: CASSYSPPRGTGELFF. The CDR3 DNA sequence: TGTGCCAGCAGTTACTCTCCTCCACGTGGGACCGGGGAGCTGTTTTTT. The chain employs TRBV6-5 and TRBJ2-2; D is unresolved. Germline CDR1 and CDR2: MNHEY and SVGAGI. The CDR3 is 16 amino acids. V was shortened by 0 bases and J by 5 bases, with 13 bases between the two germline ends.

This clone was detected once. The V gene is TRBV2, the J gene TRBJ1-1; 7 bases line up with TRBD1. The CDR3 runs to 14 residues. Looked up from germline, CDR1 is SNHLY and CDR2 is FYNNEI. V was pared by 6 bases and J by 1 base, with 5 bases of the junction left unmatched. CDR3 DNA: TGTGCCAGCAGGACAGGGTTTGGGAACACTGAAGCTTTCTTT. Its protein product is CASRTGFGNTEAFF.

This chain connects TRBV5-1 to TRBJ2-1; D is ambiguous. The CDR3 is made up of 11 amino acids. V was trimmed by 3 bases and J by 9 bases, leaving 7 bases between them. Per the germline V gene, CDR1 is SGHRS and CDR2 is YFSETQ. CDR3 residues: CASSSNFEQFF. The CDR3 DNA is TGCGCCAGCAGCTCTAATTTTGAGCAGTTCTTC.

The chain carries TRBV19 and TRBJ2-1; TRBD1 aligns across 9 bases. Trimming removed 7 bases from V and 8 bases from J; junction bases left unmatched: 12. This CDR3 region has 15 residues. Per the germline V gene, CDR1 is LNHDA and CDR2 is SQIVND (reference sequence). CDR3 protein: CASTPLGTGIDEQFF. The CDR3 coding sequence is TGTGCCAGTACCCCCTTAGGGACAGGGATTGATGAGCAGTTCTTC.

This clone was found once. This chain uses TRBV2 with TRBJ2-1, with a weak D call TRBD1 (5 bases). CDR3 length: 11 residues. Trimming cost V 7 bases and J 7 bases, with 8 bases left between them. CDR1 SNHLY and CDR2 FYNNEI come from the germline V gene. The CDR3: CASKGANEQFF. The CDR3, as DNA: TGTGCCAGCAAAGGGGCAAATGAGCAGTTCTTC.

The DNA of the CDR3 is TGTGCCAGCAGTTCCCGAAGCGGGAGGGCCTACGAGCAGTACTTC. Translated, it gives CASSSRSGRAYEQYF. J is TRBJ2-7 and V is TRBV6-6; TRBD2 matches at 10 bases. Germline values: CDR1 MNHNY, CDR2 SVGAGI (reference sequence). Trimming took 4 bases from V and 2 from J; bases not matched to a gene: 5. The CDR3 spans 15 residues.

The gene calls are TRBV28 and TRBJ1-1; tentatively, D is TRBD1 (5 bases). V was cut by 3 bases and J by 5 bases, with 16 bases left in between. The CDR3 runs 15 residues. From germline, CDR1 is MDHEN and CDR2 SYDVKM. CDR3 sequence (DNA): TGTGCCAGCAGTTTGTACCACGGGGCCAATACTGAAGCTTTCTTT. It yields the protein CASSLYHGANTEAFF.

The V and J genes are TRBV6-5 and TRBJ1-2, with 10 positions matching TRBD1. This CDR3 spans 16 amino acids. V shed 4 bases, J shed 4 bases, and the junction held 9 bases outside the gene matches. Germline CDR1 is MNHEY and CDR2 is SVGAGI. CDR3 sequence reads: CASSSTGTGVIYGYTF. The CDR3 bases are TGTGCCAGCAGTTCCACCGGGACAGGGGTTATCTATGGCTACACCTTC.

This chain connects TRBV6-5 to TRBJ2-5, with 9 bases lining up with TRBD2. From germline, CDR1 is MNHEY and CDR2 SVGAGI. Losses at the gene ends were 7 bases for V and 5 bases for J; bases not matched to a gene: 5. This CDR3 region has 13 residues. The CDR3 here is CASTAGGRETQYF. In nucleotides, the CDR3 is TGTGCCAGCACGGCGGGAGGGCGGGAGACCCAGTACTTC.

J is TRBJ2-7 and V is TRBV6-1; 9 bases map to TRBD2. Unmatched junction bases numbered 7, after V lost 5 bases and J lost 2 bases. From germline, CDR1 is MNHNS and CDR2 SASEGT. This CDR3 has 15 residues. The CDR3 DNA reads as TGTGCCAGCAGTATACGGACTAGCGAGGCCTACGAGCAGTACTTC. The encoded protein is CASSIRTSEAYEQYF.

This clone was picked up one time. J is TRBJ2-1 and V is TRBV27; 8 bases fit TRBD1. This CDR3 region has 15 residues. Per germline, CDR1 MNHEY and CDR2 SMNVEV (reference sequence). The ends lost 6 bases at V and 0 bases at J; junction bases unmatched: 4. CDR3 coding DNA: TGTGCCAGCAGCCCAGACAGGGGCTCCTACAATGAGCAGTTCTTC. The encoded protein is CASSPDRGSYNEQFF.

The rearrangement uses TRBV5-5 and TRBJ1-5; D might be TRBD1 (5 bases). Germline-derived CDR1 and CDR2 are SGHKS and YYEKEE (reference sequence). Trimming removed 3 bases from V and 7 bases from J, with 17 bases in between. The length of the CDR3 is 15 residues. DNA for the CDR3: TGTGCCAGCAGCTCCGGCAGGTCCACAGGACAGCCCCAGCATTTT. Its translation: CASSSGRSTGQPQHF.

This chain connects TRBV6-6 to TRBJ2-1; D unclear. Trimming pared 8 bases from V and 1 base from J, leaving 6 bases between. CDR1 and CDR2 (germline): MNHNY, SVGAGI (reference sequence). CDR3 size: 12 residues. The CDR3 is CASLGSYNEQFF. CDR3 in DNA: TGTGCCAGCCTCGGTTCCTACAATGAGCAGTTCTTC.

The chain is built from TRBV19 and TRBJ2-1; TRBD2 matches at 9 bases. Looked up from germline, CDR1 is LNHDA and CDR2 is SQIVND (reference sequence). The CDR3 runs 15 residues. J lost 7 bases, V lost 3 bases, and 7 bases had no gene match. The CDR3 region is CASSITSGSWNEQFF. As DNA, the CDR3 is TGTGCCAGTAGTATCACTAGCGGGTCATGGAATGAGCAGTTCTTC.

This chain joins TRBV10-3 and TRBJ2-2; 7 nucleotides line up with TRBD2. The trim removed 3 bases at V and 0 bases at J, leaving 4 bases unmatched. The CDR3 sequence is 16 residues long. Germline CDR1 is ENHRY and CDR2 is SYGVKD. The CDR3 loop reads CAISDRDYANTGELFF. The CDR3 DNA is TGTGCCATCAGTGACCGGGACTACGCGAACACCGGGGAGCTGTTTTTT.

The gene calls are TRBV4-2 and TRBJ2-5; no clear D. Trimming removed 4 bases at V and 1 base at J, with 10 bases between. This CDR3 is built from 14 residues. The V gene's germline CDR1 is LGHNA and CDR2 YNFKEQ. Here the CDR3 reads CASSPLGFQETQYF. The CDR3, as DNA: TGTGCCAGCAGCCCCTTGGGGTTCCAAGAGACCCAGTACTTC.

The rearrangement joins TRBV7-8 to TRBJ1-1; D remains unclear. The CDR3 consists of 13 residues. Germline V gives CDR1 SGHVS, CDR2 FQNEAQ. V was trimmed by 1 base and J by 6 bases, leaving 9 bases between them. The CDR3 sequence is CASSLGGVAEAFF. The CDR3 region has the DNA TGTGCCAGCAGCTTAGGTGGTGTTGCTGAAGCTTTCTTT.

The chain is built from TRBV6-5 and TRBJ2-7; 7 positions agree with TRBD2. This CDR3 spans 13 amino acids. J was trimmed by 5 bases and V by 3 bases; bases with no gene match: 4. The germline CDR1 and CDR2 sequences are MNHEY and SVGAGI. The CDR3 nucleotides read TGTGCCAGCAGTTATGGGGGGGTGGACGAGCAGTACTTC. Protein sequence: CASSYGGVDEQYF.

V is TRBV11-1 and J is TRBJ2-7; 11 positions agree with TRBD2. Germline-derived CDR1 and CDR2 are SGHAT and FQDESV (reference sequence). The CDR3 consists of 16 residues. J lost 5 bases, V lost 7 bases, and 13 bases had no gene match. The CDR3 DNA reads TGTGCCAGCACACCGACTAGCGGGATTGTTCTGCACGAGCAGTACTTC. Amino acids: CASTPTSGIVLHEQYF.

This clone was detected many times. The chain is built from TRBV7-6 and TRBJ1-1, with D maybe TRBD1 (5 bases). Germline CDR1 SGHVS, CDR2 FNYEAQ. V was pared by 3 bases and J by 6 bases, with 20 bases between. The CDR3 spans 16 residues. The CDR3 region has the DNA TGTGCCAGCAGCTTCGTCCTGGGGGAGGGCATCTCTGAAGCTTTCTTT. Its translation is CASSFVLGEGISEAFF. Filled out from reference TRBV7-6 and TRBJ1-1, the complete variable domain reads GAGVSQSPRYKVTKRGQDVALRCDPISGHVSLYWYRQALGQGPEFLTYFNYEAQQDKSGLPNDRFSAERPEGSISTLTIQRTEQRDSAMYRCASSFVLGEGISEAFFGQGTRLTVV.

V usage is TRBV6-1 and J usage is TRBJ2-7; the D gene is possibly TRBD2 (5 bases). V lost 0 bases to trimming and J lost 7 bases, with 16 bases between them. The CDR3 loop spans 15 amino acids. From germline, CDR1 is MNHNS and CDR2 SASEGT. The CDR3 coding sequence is TGTGCCAGCAGTGAAGCATATCACGGGATCGGGGAGCAGTACTTC. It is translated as CASSEAYHGIGEQYF.

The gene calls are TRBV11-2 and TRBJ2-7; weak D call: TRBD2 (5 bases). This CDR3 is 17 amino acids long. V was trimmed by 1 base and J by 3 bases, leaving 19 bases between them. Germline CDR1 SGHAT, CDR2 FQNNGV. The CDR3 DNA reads TGTGCCAGCAGCTTAGGAGCCCTAAGCGGTGTTTACTACGAGCAGTACTTC. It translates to CASSLGALSGVYYEQYF.